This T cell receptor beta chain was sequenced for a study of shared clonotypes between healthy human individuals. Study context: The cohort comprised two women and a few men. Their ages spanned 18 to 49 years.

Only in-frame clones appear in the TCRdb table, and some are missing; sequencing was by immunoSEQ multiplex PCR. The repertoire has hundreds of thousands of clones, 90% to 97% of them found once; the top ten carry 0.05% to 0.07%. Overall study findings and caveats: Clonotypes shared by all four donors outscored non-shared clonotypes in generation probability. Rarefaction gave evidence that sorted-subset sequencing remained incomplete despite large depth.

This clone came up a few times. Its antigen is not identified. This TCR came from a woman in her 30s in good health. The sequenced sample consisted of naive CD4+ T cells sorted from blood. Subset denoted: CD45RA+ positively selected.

CDR3 DNA sequence: TGTGCCTGGTCACGGGACTACTACTACGAGCAGTACTTC. Protein product: CAWSRDYYYEQYF. The chain has TRBV30 and TRBJ2-7; 7 nucleotides line up with TRBD2. From germline, CDR1 is GTSNPN and CDR2 SVGIG (reference sequence). The CDR3 has 13 residues. The junction had 7 bases not matched to a gene; V was cut back by 5 bases and J by 3 bases. Full variable domain (missing parts from reference TRBV30 and TRBJ2-7): SQTIHQWPATLVQPVGSPLSLECTVEGTSNPNLYWYRQAAGRGLQLLFYSVGIGQISSEVPQNLSASRPQDRQFILSSKKLLLSDSGFYLCAWSRDYYYEQYFGPGTRLTVT.